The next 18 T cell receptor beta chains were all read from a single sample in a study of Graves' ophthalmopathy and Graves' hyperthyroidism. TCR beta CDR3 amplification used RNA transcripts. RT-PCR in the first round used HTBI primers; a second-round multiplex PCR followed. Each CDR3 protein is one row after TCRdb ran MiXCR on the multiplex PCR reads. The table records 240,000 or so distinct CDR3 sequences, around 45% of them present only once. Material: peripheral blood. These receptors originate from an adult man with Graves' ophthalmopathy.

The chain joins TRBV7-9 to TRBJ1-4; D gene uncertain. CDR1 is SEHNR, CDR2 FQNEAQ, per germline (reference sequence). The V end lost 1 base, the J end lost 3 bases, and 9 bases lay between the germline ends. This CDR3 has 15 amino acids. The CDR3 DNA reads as TGTGCCAGCAGCTTAGATGGGCAGTCTAATGAAAAACTGTTTTTT. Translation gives CASSLDGQSNEKLFF.

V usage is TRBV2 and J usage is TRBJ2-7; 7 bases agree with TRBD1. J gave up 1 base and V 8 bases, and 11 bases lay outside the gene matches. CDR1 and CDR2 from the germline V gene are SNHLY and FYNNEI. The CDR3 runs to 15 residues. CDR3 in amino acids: CASSPQDRLSYEQYF. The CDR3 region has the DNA TGTGCCAGCTCACCGCAGGACAGGTTATCCTACGAGCAGTACTTC.

CDR3 sequence reads: CASSVSGIRRELFF. The CDR3 nucleotides are TGTGCCAGCAGCGTATCTGGGATAAGGCGGGAGCTGTTTTTT. This rearrangement joins TRBV12-3 or TRBV12-4 to TRBJ2-2, with no clear D. Trimming removed 6 bases from V and 9 bases from J, with 17 bases in between. The length of the CDR3 is 14 residues.

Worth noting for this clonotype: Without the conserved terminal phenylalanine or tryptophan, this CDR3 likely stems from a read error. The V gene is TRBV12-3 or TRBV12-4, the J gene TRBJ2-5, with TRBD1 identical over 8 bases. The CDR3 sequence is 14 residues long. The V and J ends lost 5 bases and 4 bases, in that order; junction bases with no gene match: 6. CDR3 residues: CASSPTGEVETQYL. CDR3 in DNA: TGTGCCAGCAGTCCGACAGGGGAGGTAGAGACCCAGTACCTC.

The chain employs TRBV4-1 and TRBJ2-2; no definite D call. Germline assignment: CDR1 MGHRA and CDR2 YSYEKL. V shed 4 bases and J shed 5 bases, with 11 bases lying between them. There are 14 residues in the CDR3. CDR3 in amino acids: CASSPPPFTGELFF. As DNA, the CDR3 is TGCGCCAGCAGCCCCCCCCCGTTTACCGGGGAGCTGTTTTTT.

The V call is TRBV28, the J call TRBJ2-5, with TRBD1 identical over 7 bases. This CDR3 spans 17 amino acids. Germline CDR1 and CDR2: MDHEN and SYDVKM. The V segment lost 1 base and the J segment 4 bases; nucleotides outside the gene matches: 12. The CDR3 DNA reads TGTGCCAGCAGTTTATCCCCGTGGTTTGGACAGGTAGAGACCCAGTACTTC. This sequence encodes CASSLSPWFGQVETQYF.

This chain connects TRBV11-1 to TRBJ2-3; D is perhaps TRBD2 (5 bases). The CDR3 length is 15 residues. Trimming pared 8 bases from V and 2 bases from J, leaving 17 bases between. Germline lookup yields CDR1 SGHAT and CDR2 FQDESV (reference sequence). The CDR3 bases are TGTGCCAGCCACCTTTCGAGGGTGAACACAGATACGCAGTATTTT. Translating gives CASHLSRVNTDTQYF.

CDR3 amino acids: CSASPFSGRGVEETQYF. The CDR3 DNA is TGCAGTGCTAGCCCGTTTAGCGGGAGGGGAGTCGAAGAGACCCAGTACTTC. The chain joins TRBV20-1 to TRBJ2-5, with 11 positions matching TRBD2. Germline assignment: CDR1 DFQATT and CDR2 SNEGSKA (reference sequence). J lost 3 bases, V lost 3 bases, and 12 bases had no gene match. The CDR3 is made up of 17 amino acids.

In DNA, the CDR3 is TGCAGCCTCCGGGGGGAAGATGGCTACACCTTC. It codes for CSLRGEDGYTF. The genes are TRBV29-1 and TRBJ1-2; tentatively, D is TRBD1 (5 bases). Trimming left V 8 bases short and J 6 bases short, with 13 bases between. CDR1 is SQVTM, CDR2 ANQGSEA, per germline. This CDR3 contains 11 residues. Based on the CDR3 plus reference TRBV29-1 and TRBJ1-2, the full variable domain is SAVISQKPSRDICQRGTSLTIQCQVDSQVTMMFWYRQQPGQSLTLIATANQGSEATYESGFVIDKFPISRPNLTFSTLTVSNMSPEDSSIYLCSLRGEDGYTFGSGTRLTVV.

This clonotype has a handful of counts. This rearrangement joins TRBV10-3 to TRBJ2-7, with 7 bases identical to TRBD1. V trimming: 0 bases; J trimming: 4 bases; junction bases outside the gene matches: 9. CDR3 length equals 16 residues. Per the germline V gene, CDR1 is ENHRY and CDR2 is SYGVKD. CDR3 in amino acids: CAISESNFDREYEQYF. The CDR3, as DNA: TGTGCCATCAGTGAGTCGAATTTTGACAGGGAGTACGAGCAGTACTTC.

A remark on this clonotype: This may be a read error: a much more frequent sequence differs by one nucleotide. The DNA for the CDR3 is TGCGCCACCAGTGTGGCCGAGCAGTACTTC. Protein product: CATSVAEQYF. This rearrangement joins TRBV10-2 to TRBJ2-7; D not certain. From germline, CDR1 is WSHSY and CDR2 SAAADI. The CDR3 length is 10 residues.

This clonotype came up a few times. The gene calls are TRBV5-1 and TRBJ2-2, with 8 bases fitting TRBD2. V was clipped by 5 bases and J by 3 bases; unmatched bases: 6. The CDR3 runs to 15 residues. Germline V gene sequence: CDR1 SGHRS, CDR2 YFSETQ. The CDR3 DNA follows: TGCGCCAGCAGATCTGGACTAGCAGACACCGGGGAGCTGTTTTTT. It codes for CASRSGLADTGELFF.

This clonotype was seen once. The DNA for the CDR3 is TGCGCCAGCAGCTCTTCGCGGGGGGGCACCTCAGAGACCCAGTACTTC. Translation: CASSSSRGGTSETQYF. The chain uses TRBV5-1 and TRBJ2-5, with 9 bases lining up with TRBD2. The junction had 10 bases not matched to a gene; V was cut back by 3 bases and J by 4 bases. Per germline, CDR1 SGHRS and CDR2 YFSETQ. The CDR3 loop spans 16 amino acids.

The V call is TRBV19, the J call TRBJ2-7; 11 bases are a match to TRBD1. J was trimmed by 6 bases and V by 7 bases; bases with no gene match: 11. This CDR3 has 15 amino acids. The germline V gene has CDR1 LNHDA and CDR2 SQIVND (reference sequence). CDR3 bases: TGTGCCAGTAAGCCAGGGACAGGGGGAATTGGCGAGCAGTACTTC. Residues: CASKPGTGGIGEQYF.

CDR3 DNA sequence: TGTGCCATCAGTGAAAGAGGGACCCAGTACTTC. Translating gives CAISERGTQYF. This rearrangement joins TRBV10-3 to TRBJ2-5, with unresolved D. V was cut by 3 bases and J by 7 bases, with 6 bases left in between. This CDR3 is built from 11 residues. Germline assignment: CDR1 ENHRY and CDR2 SYGVKD.

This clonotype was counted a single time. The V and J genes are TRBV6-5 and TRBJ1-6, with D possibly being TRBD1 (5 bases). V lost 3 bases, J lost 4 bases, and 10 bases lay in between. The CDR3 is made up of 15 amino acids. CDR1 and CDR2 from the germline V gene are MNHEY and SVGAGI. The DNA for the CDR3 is TGTGCCAGCAGTTATCGGGGGGGGTATAATTCACCCCTCCACTTT. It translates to CASSYRGGYNSPLHF.

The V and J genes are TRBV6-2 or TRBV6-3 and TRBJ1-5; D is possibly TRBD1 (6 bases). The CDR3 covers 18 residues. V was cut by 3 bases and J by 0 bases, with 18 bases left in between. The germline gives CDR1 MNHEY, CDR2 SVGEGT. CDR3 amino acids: CASSYSTGEPDSNQPQHF. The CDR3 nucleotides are TGTGCCAGCAGTTATTCGACAGGAGAACCTGATAGCAATCAGCCCCAGCATTTT.

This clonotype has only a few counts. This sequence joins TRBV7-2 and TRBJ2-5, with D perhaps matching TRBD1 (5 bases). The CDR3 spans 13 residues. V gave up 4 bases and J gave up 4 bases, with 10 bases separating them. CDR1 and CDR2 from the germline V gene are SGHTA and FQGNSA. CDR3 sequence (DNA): TGTGCCAGCAGCTCTAGGGGTGGAGAGACCCAGTACTTC. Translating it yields CASSSRGGETQYF.